These T cell receptor beta chains were read from a single sample in a study of control samples from healthy donors and cancer patients. Using immunoSEQ multiplex PCR, the repertoire was profiled, and TCRdb retains in-frame clones only, with some absent. The repertoire holds more than 85,000 clones, with around 82% as singletons. The sequencing sample was made of blood. These TCRs come from a woman between 45 and 60 years old in good health. The CDR3 runs from the conserved cysteine through the conserved F or W. The order of the fields is J gene, D gene, clone size, V gene, CDR3 DNA, CDR3 protein. The D gene is left open where the match is weak. Only part of the rows carry a size: once, few, many, or a class if the clone is expanded.

j_gene: TRBJ2-6
d_gene: NA
abundance: NA
v_gene: TRBV7-2
CDR3nt: TGTGCCAGCAGCTTAGCGGGGGTAGCCAACGTCCTGACTTTC
CDR3aa: CASSLAGVANVLTF

j_gene: TRBJ1-5
d_gene: NA
abundance: NA
v_gene: TRBV19
CDR3nt: TGTGCCAGTAGTAATGGCCAGGTCTATCAGCCCCAGCATTTT
CDR3aa: CASSNGQVYQPQHF

j_gene: TRBJ1-1
d_gene: NA
abundance: NA
v_gene: TRBV9
CDR3nt: TGTGCCAGCAGCGAAGCGGGTGGTGGGACTGAAGCTTTCTTT
CDR3aa: CASSEAGGGTEAFF

j_gene: TRBJ2-1
d_gene: NA
abundance: few
v_gene: TRBV9
CDR3nt: TGTGCCAGCAGCGTACGCTGGGAGAACAATGAGCAGTTCTTC
CDR3aa: CASSVRWENNEQFF

j_gene: TRBJ2-3
d_gene: NA
abundance: few
v_gene: TRBV6-5
CDR3nt: TGTGCCAGCAGTTACTCCGGGACTGAGTGGTTTTATACGCAGTATTTT
CDR3aa: CASSYSGTEWFYTQYF

j_gene: TRBJ2-5
d_gene: NA
abundance: NA
v_gene: TRBV5-1
CDR3nt: TGCGCCAGCACCAGCGACATACCTCGAGAGACCCAGTACTTC
CDR3aa: CASTSDIPRETQYF

j_gene: TRBJ2-7
d_gene: NA
abundance: NA
v_gene: TRBV18
CDR3nt: TGTGCCAGCTCACCAGGGGACCGCTACGAGCAGTACTTC
CDR3aa: CASSPGDRYEQYF

j_gene: TRBJ2-1
d_gene: NA
abundance: NA
v_gene: TRBV4-3
CDR3nt: TGCGCCAGCAGCCAACTAAATTTCAATGAGCAGTTCTTC
CDR3aa: CASSQLNFNEQFF

j_gene: TRBJ1-3
d_gene: NA
abundance: NA
v_gene: TRBV28
CDR3nt: TGTGCCAGCTTCTCAACCCCCAGGGCTGGAAACACCATATATTTT
CDR3aa: CASFSTPRAGNTIYF

j_gene: TRBJ2-6
d_gene: NA
abundance: once
v_gene: TRBV27
CDR3nt: TGTGCCAGCAGATCTGCAGGCTCTGGGGCCAACGTCCTGACTTTC
CDR3aa: CASRSAGSGANVLTF

j_gene: TRBJ2-2
d_gene: TRBD2
abundance: few
v_gene: TRBV25-1
CDR3nt: TGTGCCAGCAGAGGCTTAGCGGGAGGGCCGGGTACCGGGGAGCTGTTTTTT
CDR3aa: CASRGLAGGPGTGELFF

j_gene: TRBJ1-2
d_gene: TRBD1
abundance: NA
v_gene: TRBV18
CDR3nt: TGTGCCAGCTCACCACCGGGACAGTACTATGGCTACACCTTC
CDR3aa: CASSPPGQYYGYTF

j_gene: TRBJ2-7
d_gene: TRBD1
abundance: once
v_gene: TRBV28
CDR3nt: TGTGCCAGCAGTTTGGCCGACAGGGTCTACGAGCAGTACTTC
CDR3aa: CASSLADRVYEQYF

j_gene: TRBJ1-3
d_gene: TRBD1
abundance: few
v_gene: TRBV6-2/TRBV6-3
CDR3nt: TGTGCCAGCAGCCGCGCAGGGGGGAACGCTGGAAACACCATATATTTT
CDR3aa: CASSRAGGNAGNTIYF

j_gene: TRBJ2-3
d_gene: TRBD2
abundance: medium-sized
v_gene: TRBV2
CDR3nt: TGTGCCAGCAGTGAGTTTGGGACTAGCGGGAACACAGATACGCAGTATTTT
CDR3aa: CASSEFGTSGNTDTQYF

j_gene: TRBJ1-5
d_gene: TRBD1
abundance: NA
v_gene: TRBV6-2/TRBV6-3
CDR3nt: TGTGCCAGCAGCCTAAACCCGGGACAGGGGGTGGATCAGCCCCAGCATTTT
CDR3aa: CASSLNPGQGVDQPQHF

j_gene: TRBJ1-1
d_gene: NA
abundance: NA
v_gene: TRBV14
CDR3nt: TGTGCCAGCAGCCAAGGGACTGAAGCTTTCTTT
CDR3aa: CASSQGTEAFF